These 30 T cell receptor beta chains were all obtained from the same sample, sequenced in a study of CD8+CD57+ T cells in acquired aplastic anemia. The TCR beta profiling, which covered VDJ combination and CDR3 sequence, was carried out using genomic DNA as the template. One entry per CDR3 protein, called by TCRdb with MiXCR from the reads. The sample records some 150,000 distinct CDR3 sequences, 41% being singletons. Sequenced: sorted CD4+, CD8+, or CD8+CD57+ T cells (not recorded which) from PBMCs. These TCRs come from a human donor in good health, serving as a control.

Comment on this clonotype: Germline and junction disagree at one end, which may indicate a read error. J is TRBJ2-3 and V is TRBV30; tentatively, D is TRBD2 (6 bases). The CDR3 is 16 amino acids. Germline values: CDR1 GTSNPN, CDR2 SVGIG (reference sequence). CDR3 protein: CASLAPTSAETDTRYF. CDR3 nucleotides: TGTGCCTCCCTGGCCCCGACTAGTGCTGAGACAGATACGCGGTATTTT. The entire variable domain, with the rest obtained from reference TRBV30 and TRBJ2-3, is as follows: SQTIHQWPATLVQPVGSPLSLECTVEGTSNPNLYWYRQAAGRGLQLLFYSVGIGQISSEVPQNLSASRPQDRQFILSSKKLLLSDSGFYLCASLAPTSAETDTRYFGPGTRLTVL.

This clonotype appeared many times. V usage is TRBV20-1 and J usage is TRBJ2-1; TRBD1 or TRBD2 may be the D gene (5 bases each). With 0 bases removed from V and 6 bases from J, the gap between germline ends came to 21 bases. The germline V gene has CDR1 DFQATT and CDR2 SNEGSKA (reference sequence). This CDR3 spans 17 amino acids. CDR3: CSARESQGPPGPNEQFF. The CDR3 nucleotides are TGCAGTGCTAGAGAGTCTCAGGGACCCCCAGGGCCCAATGAGCAGTTCTTC.

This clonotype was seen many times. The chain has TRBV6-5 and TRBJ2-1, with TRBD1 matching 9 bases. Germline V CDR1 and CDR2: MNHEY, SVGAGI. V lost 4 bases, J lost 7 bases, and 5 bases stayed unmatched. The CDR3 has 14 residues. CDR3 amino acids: CASSSYRGRNEQFF. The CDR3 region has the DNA TGTGCCAGCAGTTCGTACAGGGGGCGGAATGAGCAGTTCTTC.

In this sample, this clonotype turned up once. The CDR3 region has the DNA TGCAGCGTTGTCCGAGGGGTTGGTGAGACCCAGTACTTC. Residues: CSVVRGVGETQYF. The rearrangement links TRBV29-1 to TRBJ2-5, with D perhaps given as TRBD1 or TRBD2 (5 bases each). Germline lookup yields CDR1 SQVTM and CDR2 ANQGSEA. Trimming took off 4 bases at V and 5 bases at J, with 14 bases between the two ends. The CDR3 contains 13 residues.

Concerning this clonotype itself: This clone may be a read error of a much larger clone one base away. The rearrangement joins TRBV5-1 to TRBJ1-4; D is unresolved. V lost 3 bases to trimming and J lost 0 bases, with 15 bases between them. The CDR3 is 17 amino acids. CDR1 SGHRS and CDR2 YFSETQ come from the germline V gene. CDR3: CASSSGRFVATNEKLFF. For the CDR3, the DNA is TGCGCCAGCAGCTCTGGAAGGTTCGTTGCAACTAATGAAAAACTGTTTTTT.

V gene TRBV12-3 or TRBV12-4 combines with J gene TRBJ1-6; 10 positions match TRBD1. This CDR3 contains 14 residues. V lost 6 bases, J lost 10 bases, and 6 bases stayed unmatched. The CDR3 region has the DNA TGTGCCAGCAGGACCGGGACAGGGGACTCACCCCTCCACTTT. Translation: CASRTGTGDSPLHF.

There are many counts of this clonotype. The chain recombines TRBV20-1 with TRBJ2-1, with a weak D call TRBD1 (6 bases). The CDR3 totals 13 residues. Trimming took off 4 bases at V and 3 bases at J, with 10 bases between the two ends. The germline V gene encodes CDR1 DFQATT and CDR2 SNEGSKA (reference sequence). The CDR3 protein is CSAKDSNYNEQFF. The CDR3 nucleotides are TGCAGTGCTAAGGACAGCAACTACAATGAGCAGTTCTTC.

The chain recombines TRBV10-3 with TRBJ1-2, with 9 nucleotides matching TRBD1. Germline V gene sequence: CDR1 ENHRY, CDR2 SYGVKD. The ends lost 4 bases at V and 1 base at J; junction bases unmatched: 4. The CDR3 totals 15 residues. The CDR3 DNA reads TGTGCCATCAGTGGGACAGGGGCCGGTAACTATGGCTACACCTTC. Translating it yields CAISGTGAGNYGYTF.

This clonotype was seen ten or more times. CDR3 nucleotides: TGTGCCAGCAGCTTAATCCCCGGGACTAGAGCAGATACGCAGTATTTT. This codes for CASSLIPGTRADTQYF. The chain is built from TRBV11-2 and TRBJ2-3; TRBD2 agrees at 8 bases. The CDR3 contains 16 residues. Germline-derived CDR1 and CDR2 are SGHAT and FQNNGV. Trimming cost V 2 bases and J 4 bases; bases outside gene matches: 8.

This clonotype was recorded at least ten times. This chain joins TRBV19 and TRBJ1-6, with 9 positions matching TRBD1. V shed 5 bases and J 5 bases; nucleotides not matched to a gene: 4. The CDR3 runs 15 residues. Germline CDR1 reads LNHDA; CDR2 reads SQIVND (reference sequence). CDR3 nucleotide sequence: TGTGCCAGTAGTGGAAGGACAGGGGATAATTCACCCCTCCACTTT. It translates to CASSGRTGDNSPLHF.

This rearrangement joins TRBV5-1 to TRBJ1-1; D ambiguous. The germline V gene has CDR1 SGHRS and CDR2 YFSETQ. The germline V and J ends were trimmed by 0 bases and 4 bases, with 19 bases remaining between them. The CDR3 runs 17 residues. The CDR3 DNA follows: TGCGCCAGCAGCTTGGCGTATCCCGCTCATCGGAGCACTGAAGCTTTCTTT. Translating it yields CASSLAYPAHRSTEAFF.

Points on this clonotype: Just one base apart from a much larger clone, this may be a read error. The CDR3 sequence: CASSPTGLVGPYNEQFF. The CDR3 region has the DNA TGTGCCAGCAGTCCAACTGGACTAGTAGGGCCCTACAATGAGCAGTTCTTC. This chain uses TRBV10-1 with TRBJ2-1; 7 nucleotides match TRBD2. CDR1 is WNHNN, CDR2 SYGVQD, per germline (reference sequence). This CDR3 is 17 amino acids long.

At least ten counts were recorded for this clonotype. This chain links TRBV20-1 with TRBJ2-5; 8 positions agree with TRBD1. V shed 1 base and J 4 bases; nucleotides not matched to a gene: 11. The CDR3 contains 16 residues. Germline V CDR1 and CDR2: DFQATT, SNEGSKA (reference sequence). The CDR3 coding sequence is TGCAGTGCTAGAGCCCCTAGGGACAGGCTCAGAGAGACCCAGTACTTC. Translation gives CSARAPRDRLRETQYF.

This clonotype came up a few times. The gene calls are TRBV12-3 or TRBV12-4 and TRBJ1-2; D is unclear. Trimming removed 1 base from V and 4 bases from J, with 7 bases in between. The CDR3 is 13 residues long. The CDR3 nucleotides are TGTGCCAGCAGTTTAGTACCCCCCTATGGCTACACCTTC. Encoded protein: CASSLVPPYGYTF.

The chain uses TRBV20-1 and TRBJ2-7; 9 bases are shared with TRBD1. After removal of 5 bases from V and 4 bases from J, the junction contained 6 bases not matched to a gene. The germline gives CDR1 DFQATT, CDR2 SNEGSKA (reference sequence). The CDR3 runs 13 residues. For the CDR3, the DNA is TGCAGTGCTTCCGGGACAGGGTCGTACGAGCAGTACTTC. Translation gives CSASGTGSYEQYF.

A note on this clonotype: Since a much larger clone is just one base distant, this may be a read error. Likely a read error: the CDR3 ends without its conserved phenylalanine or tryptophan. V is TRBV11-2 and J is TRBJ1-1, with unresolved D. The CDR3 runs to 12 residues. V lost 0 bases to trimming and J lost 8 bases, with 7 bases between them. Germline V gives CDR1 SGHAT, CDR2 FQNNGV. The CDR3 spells CASSLEWSEAFL. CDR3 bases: TGTGCCAGCAGCTTAGAATGGTCCGAAGCTTTCCTT.

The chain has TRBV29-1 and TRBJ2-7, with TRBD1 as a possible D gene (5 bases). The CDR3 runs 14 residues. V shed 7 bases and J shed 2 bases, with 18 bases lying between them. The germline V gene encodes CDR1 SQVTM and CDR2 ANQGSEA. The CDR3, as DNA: TGCAGCGCCATTGGCAGGGCCGGCACCTACGAGCAGTACTTC. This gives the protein CSAIGRAGTYEQYF.

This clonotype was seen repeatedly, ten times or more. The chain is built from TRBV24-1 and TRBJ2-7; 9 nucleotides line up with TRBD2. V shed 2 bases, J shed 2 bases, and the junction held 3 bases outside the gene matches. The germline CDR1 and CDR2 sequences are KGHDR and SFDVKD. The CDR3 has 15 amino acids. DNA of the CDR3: TGTGCCACCAGTGATTCGGCTAGCGGGGCCTACGAGCAGTACTTC. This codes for CATSDSASGAYEQYF.

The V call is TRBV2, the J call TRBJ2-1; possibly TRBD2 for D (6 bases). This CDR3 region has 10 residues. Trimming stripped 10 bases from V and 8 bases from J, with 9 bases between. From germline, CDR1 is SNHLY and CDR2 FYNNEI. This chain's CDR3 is CAIRGDEQFF. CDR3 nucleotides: TGTGCCATCCGCGGGGATGAGCAGTTCTTC.

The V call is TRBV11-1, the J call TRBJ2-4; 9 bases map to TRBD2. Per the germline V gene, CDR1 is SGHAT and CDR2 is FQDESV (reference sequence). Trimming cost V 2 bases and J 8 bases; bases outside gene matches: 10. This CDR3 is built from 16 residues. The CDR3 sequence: CASSLPIAGERDIQYF. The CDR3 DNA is TGTGCCAGCAGCTTACCCATAGCGGGAGAAAGGGACATTCAGTACTTC.

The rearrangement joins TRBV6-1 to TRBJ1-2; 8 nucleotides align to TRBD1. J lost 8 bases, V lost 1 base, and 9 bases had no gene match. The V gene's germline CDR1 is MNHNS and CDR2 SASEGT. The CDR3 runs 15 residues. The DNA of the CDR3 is TGTGCCAGCAGTGAAGACGGCAGGGGGCAGATGGGCTACACCTTC. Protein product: CASSEDGRGQMGYTF.

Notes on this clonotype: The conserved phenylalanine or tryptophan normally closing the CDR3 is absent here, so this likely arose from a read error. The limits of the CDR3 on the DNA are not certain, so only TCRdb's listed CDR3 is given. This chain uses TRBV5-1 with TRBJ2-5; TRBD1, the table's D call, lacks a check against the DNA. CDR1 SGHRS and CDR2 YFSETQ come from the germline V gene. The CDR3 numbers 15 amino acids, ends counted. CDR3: CASSNGTGGLKTQHL.

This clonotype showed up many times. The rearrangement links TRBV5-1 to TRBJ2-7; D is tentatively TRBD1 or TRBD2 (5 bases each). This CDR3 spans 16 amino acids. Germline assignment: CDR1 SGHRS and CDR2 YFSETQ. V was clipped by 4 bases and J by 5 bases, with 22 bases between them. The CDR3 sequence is CASSQSVGVRGNEQYF. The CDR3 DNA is TGCGCCAGCAGCCAGAGCGTGGGGGTACGTGGGAACGAGCAGTACTTC. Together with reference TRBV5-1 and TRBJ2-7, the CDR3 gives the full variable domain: KAGVTQTPRYLIKTRGQQVTLSCSPISGHRSVSWYQQTPGQGLQFLFEYFSETQRNKGNFPGRFSGRQFSNSRSEMNVSTLELGDSALYLCASSQSVGVRGNEQYFGPGTRLTVT.

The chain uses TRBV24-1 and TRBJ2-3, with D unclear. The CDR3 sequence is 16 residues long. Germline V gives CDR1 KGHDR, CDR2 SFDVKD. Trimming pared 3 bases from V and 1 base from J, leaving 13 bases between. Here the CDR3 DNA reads TGTGCCACCAGTGATCCCGATCCACGCGGCACAGATACGCAGTATTTT. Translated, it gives CATSDPDPRGTDTQYF.

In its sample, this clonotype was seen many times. In DNA, the CDR3 is TGTGCCAGCAGTTACGGGGCGGGAGGCACAGATACGCAGTATTTT. Amino acids: CASSYGAGGTDTQYF. J is TRBJ2-3 and V is TRBV6-2 or TRBV6-3, with TRBD2 identical over 7 bases. Germline trimming cut 2 bases from V and 1 base from J; bases unmatched to any gene: 3. The germline gives CDR1 MNHEY, CDR2 SVGEGT. The CDR3 spans 15 residues.

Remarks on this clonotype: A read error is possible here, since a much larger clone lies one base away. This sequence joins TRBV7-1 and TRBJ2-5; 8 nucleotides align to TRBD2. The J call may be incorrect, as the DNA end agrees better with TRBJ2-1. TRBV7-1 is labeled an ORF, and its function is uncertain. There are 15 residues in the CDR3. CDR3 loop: CASSSPGGAANEQFF. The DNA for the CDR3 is TGTGCCAGCAGCTCGCCCGGGGGGGCAGCAAATGAGCAGTTCTTC.

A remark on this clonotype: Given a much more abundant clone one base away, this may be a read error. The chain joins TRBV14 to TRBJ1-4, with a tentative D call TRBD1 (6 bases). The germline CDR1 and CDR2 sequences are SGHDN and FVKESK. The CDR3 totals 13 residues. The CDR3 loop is CASSRQANEELFF. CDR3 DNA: TGTGCCAGCAGCCGACAGGCTAATGAAGAACTGTTTTTT.

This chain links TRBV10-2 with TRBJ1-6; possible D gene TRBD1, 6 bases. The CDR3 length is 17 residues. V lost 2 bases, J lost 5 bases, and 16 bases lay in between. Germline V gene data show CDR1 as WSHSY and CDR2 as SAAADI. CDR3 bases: TGCGCCAGCAGTGAGGACCTGCTAGGGGGACATAATTCACCCCTCCACTTT. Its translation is CASSEDLLGGHNSPLHF.

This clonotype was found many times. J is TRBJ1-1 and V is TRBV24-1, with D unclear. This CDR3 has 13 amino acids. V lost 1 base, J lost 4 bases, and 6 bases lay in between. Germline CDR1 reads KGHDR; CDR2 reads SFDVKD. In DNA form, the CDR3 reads TGTGCCACCAGTGATTTCTCGAGCACTGAAGCTTTCTTT. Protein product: CATSDFSSTEAFF.

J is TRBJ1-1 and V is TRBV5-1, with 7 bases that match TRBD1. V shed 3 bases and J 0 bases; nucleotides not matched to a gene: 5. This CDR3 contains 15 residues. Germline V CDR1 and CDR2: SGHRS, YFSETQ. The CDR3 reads CASSWGQIMNTEAFF. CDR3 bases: TGCGCCAGCAGCTGGGGACAGATTATGAACACTGAAGCTTTCTTT.